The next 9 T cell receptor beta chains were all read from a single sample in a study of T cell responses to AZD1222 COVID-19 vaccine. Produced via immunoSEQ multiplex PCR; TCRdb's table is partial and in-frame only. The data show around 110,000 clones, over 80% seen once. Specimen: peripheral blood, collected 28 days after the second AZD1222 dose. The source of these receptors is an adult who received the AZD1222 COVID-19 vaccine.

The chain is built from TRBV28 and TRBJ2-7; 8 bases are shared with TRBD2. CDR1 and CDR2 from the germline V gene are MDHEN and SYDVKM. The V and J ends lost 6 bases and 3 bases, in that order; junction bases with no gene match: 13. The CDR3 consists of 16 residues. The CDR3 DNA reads TGTGCCAGCAGCTCCCCCCGGCGGGGGGCCTTCTACGAGCAGTACTTC. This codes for CASSSPRRGAFYEQYF.

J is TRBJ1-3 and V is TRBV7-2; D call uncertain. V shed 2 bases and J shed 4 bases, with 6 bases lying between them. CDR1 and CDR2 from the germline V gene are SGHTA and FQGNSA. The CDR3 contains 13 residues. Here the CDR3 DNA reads TGTGCCAGCAGCTTACAGTCCGGAAACACCATATATTTT. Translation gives CASSLQSGNTIYF.

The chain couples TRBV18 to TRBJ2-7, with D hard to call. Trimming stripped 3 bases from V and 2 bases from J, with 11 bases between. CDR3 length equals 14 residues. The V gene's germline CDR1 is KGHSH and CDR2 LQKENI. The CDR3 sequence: CASSPPGLTYEQYF. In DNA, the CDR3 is TGTGCCAGCTCACCCCCGGGTCTGACCTACGAGCAGTACTTC. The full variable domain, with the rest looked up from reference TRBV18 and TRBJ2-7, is NAGVMQNPRHLVRRRGQEARLRCSPMKGHSHVYWYRQLPEEGLKFMVYLQKENIIDESGMPKERFSAEFPKEGPSILRIQQVVRGDSAAYFCASSPPGLTYEQYFGPGTRLTVT.

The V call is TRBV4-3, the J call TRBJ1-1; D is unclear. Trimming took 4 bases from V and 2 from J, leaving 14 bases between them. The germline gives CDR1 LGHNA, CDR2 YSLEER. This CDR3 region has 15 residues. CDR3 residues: CASSRDLGSNTEAFF. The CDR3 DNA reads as TGCGCCAGCAGCCGCGATCTCGGGAGCAACACTGAAGCTTTCTTT.

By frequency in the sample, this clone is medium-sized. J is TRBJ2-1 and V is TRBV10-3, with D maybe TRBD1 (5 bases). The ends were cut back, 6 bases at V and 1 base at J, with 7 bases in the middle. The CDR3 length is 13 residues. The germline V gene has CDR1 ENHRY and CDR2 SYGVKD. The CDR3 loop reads CAIRDNSYNEQFF. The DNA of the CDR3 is TGTGCCATCAGGGACAATTCCTACAATGAGCAGTTCTTC.

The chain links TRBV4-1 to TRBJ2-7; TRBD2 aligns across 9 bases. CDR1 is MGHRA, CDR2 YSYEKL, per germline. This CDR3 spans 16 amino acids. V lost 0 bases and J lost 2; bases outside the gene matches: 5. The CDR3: CASSQDRTSAPYEQYF. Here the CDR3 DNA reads TGCGCCAGCAGCCAAGATCGGACTAGCGCACCCTACGAGCAGTACTTC.

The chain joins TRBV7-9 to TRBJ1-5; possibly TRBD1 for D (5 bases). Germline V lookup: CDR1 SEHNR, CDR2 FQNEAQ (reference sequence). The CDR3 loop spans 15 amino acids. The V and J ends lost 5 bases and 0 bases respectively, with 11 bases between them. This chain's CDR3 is CASSAQGNSNQPQHF. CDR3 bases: TGTGCCAGCAGCGCCCAGGGAAATAGCAATCAGCCCCAGCATTTT.

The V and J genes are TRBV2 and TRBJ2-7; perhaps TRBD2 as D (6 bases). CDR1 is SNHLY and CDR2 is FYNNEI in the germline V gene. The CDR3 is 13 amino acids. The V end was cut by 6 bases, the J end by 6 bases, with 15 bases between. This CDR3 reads CASRGLRRAEQYF. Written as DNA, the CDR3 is TGTGCCAGCAGGGGCCTGAGGAGGGCCGAGCAGTACTTC.

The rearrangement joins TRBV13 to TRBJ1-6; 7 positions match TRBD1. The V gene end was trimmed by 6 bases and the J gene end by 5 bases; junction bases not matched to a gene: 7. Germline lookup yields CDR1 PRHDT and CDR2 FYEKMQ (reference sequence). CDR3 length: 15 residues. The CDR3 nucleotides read TGTGCCAGCAGAATAACGGGACAGAATAATTCACCCCTCCACTTT. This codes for CASRITGQNNSPLHF.